Sequencing of this T cell receptor beta chain was carried out in a study of beta chain features in type 1 diabetes. Whole-study findings and limits: All four CD4+ subsets from Type 1 diabetes patients carried moderately but significantly shorter TCRB CDR3s. HLA effects on TCRB rearrangement stayed unresolved here.

Germline values: CDR1 SGHTA, CDR2 FQGNSA. This CDR3 contains 14 residues. V shed 1 base and J shed 4 bases, with 11 bases lying between them. To note about this clone: Antigen: not known. Other DNA sequences within the sample encode an identical CDR3.

Expressed TCRB transcripts were sequenced because the entire RNA isolate underwent reverse transcription. Here immunoSEQ multiplex PCR was the method, and the copy in TCRdb shows in-frame clones only, minus some. The top ten clones hold just under 0.04% of a sample with 600,000 or so clones, about 14% of them seen once. The specimen was naive CD4+ T cells from blood. The source is a man younger than 30 with type 1 diabetes. This chain links TRBV7-2 with TRBJ2-7, with a possible D match to TRBD1 (5 bases). The DNA for the CDR3 is TGTGCCAGCAGCTTAGGACCAGGGAATTACGAGCAGTACTTC. It yields the protein CASSLGPGNYEQYF. Complete variable domain (other parts from reference TRBV7-2 and TRBJ2-7): GAGVSQSPSNKVTEKGKDVELRCDPISGHTALYWYRQSLGQGLEFLIYFQGNSAPDKSGLPSDRFSAERTGGSVSTLTIQRTQQEDSAVYLCASSLGPGNYEQYFGPGTRLTVT.